This T cell receptor (beta chain) was captured in a study of T cell repertoires and HLA-DP antigens. Study-level information: In vitro CD4+ alloreactivity was against HeLa-presented HLA-DP. Alloantigens: one with one groove difference and one with approximately ten differences versus self. DNA input averaged about 220 ng in sorted CD137+CD4+ and roughly 1.2 ug in pre-culture CD4+.

The assay was immunoSEQ multiplex PCR, and TCRdb's table has in-frame clones only and misses some. Of approximately 89,000 clones in the sample, roughly 86% were seen once. Deletions cut 6 bases from V and 2 bases from J, with 10 bases between. Germline V lookup: CDR1 LNHDA, CDR2 SQIVND (reference sequence). The CDR3 length is 13 residues. The study, taken as a whole, reports: Previously undetected clones averaged approximately 38% and 46% against the two alleles respectively.

This clone was seen more than once but under ten times. Its antigen remains unknown. Sequences were obtained from CD4+ T cells from PBMCs. The genes are TRBV19 and TRBJ1-2; a weak D match, TRBD1 (5 bases). This clonotype was sampled from a man between 45 and 60 years old in good health and CMV-seronegative. As DNA, the CDR3 is TGTGCCAGTAGAACGGACAAGAACTATGGCTACACCTTC. Residues: CASRTDKNYGYTF.